This TCR beta chain was retrieved from a study of T cell repertoires in cytomegalovirus infection (dated by TCRdb to the late 2010s). In the study overall: Because public TCR beta signatures pointed to carriage of CMV infection together with the matching HLA type, the HLA type of each donor mattered for the analysis. Paper-wide results and their limitations: Carriers of CMV infection plus the relevant HLA type were discriminated by the cumulative frequency of public TCR beta family members in the study cohort and in an independent approximately 360-donor cohort. In the ex vivo response, HLA-C-restricted CMV-specific TCR beta clonotypes were dominant, and in two of eight donors the single most frequent clonotype came from this HLA-C-restricted group.

V loses 2 bases of germline sequence and J loses 5 bases, and the interval between the two ends is 10 bases. The CDR3 runs 13 residues from the cysteine to the phenylalanine. Only CDR3 DNA remains: 39 bases, in frame from the first base. CDR1 and CDR2 are read off the germline V gene as SGHRS and YFSETQ. The run used an Illumina HiSeq 1500. TCRdb reran the public reads through fastp at Q25 and MiXCR, keeping productive beta chains. Every entry covers one CDR3 protein and lists the most common genes and DNA from its rows. Recorded for this sample are approximately 190,000 distinct CDR3 sequences; 28% of them occurred a single time. 30% to 35% of the sample is in the top ten clones. This clonotype was detected a few times. No antigen is known for it. One base away there is no much larger clone; base qualities are not given.

The sequence derives from a human donor in good health (CMV status not recorded). Some clones in this sample may be carry-over from other donors' samples. The sequencing sample was made of PBMCs. This chain is built from TRBV5-1 and TRBJ1-1, with a weak D call of TRBD1 (5 bases match). The DNA is as follows: TGCGCCAGCAGCTTTACAGGAGGGACTGAAGCTTTCTTT. Translated, it reads CASSFTGGTEAFF.